Shown below are 17 T cell receptor beta chains from a single sample sequenced in a study of Ad26.COV2.S vaccination and SARS-CoV-2 variants. Method: immunoSEQ multiplex PCR; TCRdb's copy keeps in-frame clones and lacks some. The sample has over 400,000 clones, around 92% seen once. The treatment here: some 19 received Ad26.COV2.S at low or high dose, single or two shots; roughly five received placebo; per-sample allocation not given. Specimen acquisition occurred on day 63 following the initial vaccine or placebo injection. Sample: peripheral blood, taken in a trial of Ad26.COV2.S vaccine versus placebo. The receptors stem from a person aged 18-65 years who received the Ad26.COV2.S COVID-19 vaccine or a placebo.

The genes are TRBV12-3 or TRBV12-4 and TRBJ2-7; D uncertain. The ends were cut back, 3 bases at V and 2 bases at J, with 8 bases in the middle. CDR3 size: 13 residues. CDR3: CASSFRTAYEQYF. Here the CDR3 DNA reads TGTGCCAGCAGTTTCCGAACAGCCTACGAGCAGTACTTC.

The CDR3 DNA reads TGTGCCAGCAGTCCCGGACAGGAGTATGGCTACACCTTC. Translated, it gives CASSPGQEYGYTF. This sequence joins TRBV28 and TRBJ1-2; 7 bases fit TRBD1. The CDR3 length is 13 residues. The germline CDR1 and CDR2 sequences are MDHEN and SYDVKM. Germline trimming cut 5 bases from V and 5 bases from J; bases unmatched to any gene: 5.

The chain employs TRBV15 and TRBJ2-1, with D possibly being TRBD2 (5 bases). The CDR3 covers 12 residues. Trimming removed 1 base from V and 8 bases from J, with 6 bases in between. CDR1 LNHNV and CDR2 YYDKDF come from the germline V gene (reference sequence). The CDR3 DNA reads as TGTGCCACCAGCAGAGGGGGAGATGAGCAGTTCTTC. It is translated as CATSRGGDEQFF. Together with reference TRBV15 and TRBJ2-1, the CDR3 gives the full variable domain: DAMVIQNPRYQVTQFGKPVTLSCSQTLNHNVMYWYQQKSSQAPKLLFHYYDKDFNNEADTPDNFQSRRPNTSFCFLDIRSPGLGDTAMYLCATSRGGDEQFFGPGTRLTVL.

The chain links TRBV14 to TRBJ2-2, with a tentative D call TRBD1 (7 bases). Germline CDR1 and CDR2: SGHDN and FVKESK. Between the trimmed V and J ends, which lost 4 bases and 5 bases, there was a span of 14 bases. The CDR3 length is 15 residues. The CDR3 reads CASSRDRAGTGELFF. The CDR3 nucleotides read TGTGCCAGCAGCCGAGACAGGGCGGGGACCGGGGAGCTGTTTTTT.

In this sample, this clone turned up a few times. The chain has TRBV6-4 and TRBJ2-3, with 8 bases matching TRBD1. Germline loops: CDR1 MRHNA, CDR2 SNTAGT. The CDR3 sequence is 16 residues long. Trimming cost V 6 bases and J 6 bases; bases outside gene matches: 14. The CDR3 loop is CASSINPGGESDTQYF. The CDR3 DNA is TGTGCCAGCAGCATCAATCCAGGGGGCGAGTCGGATACGCAGTATTTT.

This chain links TRBV19 with TRBJ1-1; TRBD1 aligns across 7 bases. The CDR3 consists of 14 residues. J was trimmed by 3 bases and V by 7 bases; bases with no gene match: 8. Germline loops: CDR1 LNHDA, CDR2 SQIVND (reference sequence). CDR3 loop: CASIETGTDTEAFF. The CDR3 region has the DNA TGTGCCAGTATCGAGACAGGGACGGACACTGAAGCTTTCTTT. Supplemented by reference TRBV19 and TRBJ1-1, the full variable domain reads DGGITQSPKYLFRKEGQNVTLSCEQNLNHDAMYWYRQDPGQGLRLIYYSQIVNDFQKGDIAEGYSVSREKKESFPLTVTSAQKNPTAFYLCASIETGTDTEAFFGQGTRLTVV.

The rearrangement uses TRBV7-6 and TRBJ2-7; possible D gene TRBD1, 7 bases. This CDR3 is 16 amino acids long. CDR1 is SGHVS, CDR2 FNYEAQ, per germline. Between the trimmed V and J ends, which lost 5 bases and 2 bases, there was a span of 19 bases. CDR3 coding DNA: TGTGCCAGCAGCACCTTGACAGGGAGGTCTCCCTACGAGCAGTACTTC. Translated: CASSTLTGRSPYEQYF.

The chain couples TRBV5-6 to TRBJ1-2; 7 positions match TRBD1. The CDR3 is 14 residues long. The V segment lost 7 bases and the J segment 4 bases; nucleotides outside the gene matches: 10. Germline V gene data show CDR1 as SGHDT and CDR2 as YYEEEE. CDR3 region: CASATDREGYGYTF. DNA for the CDR3: TGTGCCAGCGCGACAGACAGGGAGGGCTATGGCTACACCTTC.

This rearrangement joins TRBV7-6 to TRBJ2-7; 9 nucleotides agree with TRBD2. V lost 1 base and J lost 3; bases outside the gene matches: 4. In germline, CDR1 is SGHVS, CDR2 FNYEAQ. The CDR3 is 15 residues long. The DNA for the CDR3 is TGTGCCAGCAGCTTAGGGCGGGGGGGCGGCTACGAGCAGTACTTC. This encodes CASSLGRGGGYEQYF. Supplemented by reference TRBV7-6 and TRBJ2-7, the full variable domain reads GAGVSQSPRYKVTKRGQDVALRCDPISGHVSLYWYRQALGQGPEFLTYFNYEAQQDKSGLPNDRFSAERPEGSISTLTIQRTEQRDSAMYRCASSLGRGGGYEQYFGPGTRLTVT.

The gene calls are TRBV7-2 and TRBJ1-5; 9 bases are a match to TRBD1. The CDR3 covers 15 residues. Germline trimming cut 4 bases from V and 2 bases from J; bases unmatched to any gene: 3. From germline, CDR1 is SGHTA and CDR2 FQGNSA. The DNA of the CDR3 is TGTGCCAGCAGCTATGACAGGGGGGGCAATCAGCCCCAGCATTTT. Encoded protein: CASSYDRGGNQPQHF.

The chain has TRBV5-1 and TRBJ2-1; D is uncertain. The CDR3 sequence is 11 residues long. Germline CDR1 reads SGHRS; CDR2 reads YFSETQ. With 5 bases removed from V and 7 bases from J, the gap between germline ends came to 7 bases. The CDR3 reads CASSRDNEQFF. The CDR3 region has the DNA TGCGCCAGCAGTAGGGATAATGAGCAGTTCTTC.

The chain recombines TRBV7-2 with TRBJ1-1; D gene unclear. The CDR3 consists of 14 residues. The germline gives CDR1 SGHTA, CDR2 FQGNSA. V was clipped by 1 base and J by 1 base, with 7 bases between them. The CDR3 is CASSLETKNTEAFF. CDR3 in DNA: TGTGCCAGCAGCTTAGAGACCAAGAACACTGAAGCTTTCTTT.

V gene TRBV7-9 combines with J gene TRBJ2-7; D uncertain. The CDR3 totals 15 residues. CDR1 SEHNR and CDR2 FQNEAQ come from the germline V gene (reference sequence). V gave up 5 bases and J gave up 6 bases, with 20 bases separating them. The CDR3 DNA reads as TGTGCCAGCAGCCCCCTTATATACGTAAGTGGCGAGCAGTACTTC. It is translated as CASSPLIYVSGEQYF.

The J gene is TRBJ1-2, the V gene TRBV19, with 7 bases matching TRBD1. CDR3 length: 17 amino acids. The ends lost 5 bases at V and 4 bases at J; junction bases unmatched: 16. The germline gives CDR1 LNHDA, CDR2 SQIVND (reference sequence). The CDR3 here is CASSSGDSSRSGYGYTF. As DNA, the CDR3 is TGTGCCAGTAGTTCGGGGGACAGTTCTAGGTCAGGCTATGGCTACACCTTC.

This clone was detected only once. The chain links TRBV9 to TRBJ2-3, with 7 bases lining up with TRBD2. Trimming took 4 bases from V and 2 from J; bases not matched to a gene: 16. Per germline, CDR1 SGDLS and CDR2 YYNGEE. The CDR3 has 18 residues. Written as DNA, the CDR3 is TGTGCCAGCAGCCTGGACGGAGGCCTAGCGGACTACACAGATACGCAGTATTTT. Translated, it gives CASSLDGGLADYTDTQYF.

The chain links TRBV7-2 to TRBJ2-7, with TRBD1 matching over 9 bases. The CDR3 length is 15 residues. The J segment lost 0 bases and the V segment lost 7 bases, leaving 7 bases of the junction unmatched. Germline lookup yields CDR1 SGHTA and CDR2 FQGNSA. The CDR3 spells CASNPGTGFSYEQYF. DNA of the CDR3: TGTGCCAGCAACCCCGGGACAGGGTTCTCCTACGAGCAGTACTTC.

The chain joins TRBV27 to TRBJ2-7, with D perhaps TRBD1 (6 bases). This CDR3 has 12 residues. V was pared by 6 bases and J by 5 bases, with 11 bases between. The germline gives CDR1 MNHEY, CDR2 SMNVEV (reference sequence). CDR3 sequence (DNA): TGTGCCAGCAGGGGACACTGGAACGAGCAGTACTTC. As protein: CASRGHWNEQYF.